The present T cell receptor beta chain was sequenced within a study of T cells in Graves' hyperthyroidism and ophthalmopathy. Study results and limitations: Stable hyperthyroidism and ophthalmopathy were separated using 13 V-J signatures. Peripheral blood also featured most of the thyroid clonotypes expanded above 0.001.

The source material, RNA transcripts, was used to amplify TCR beta CDR3 regions. Researchers ran a first-round RT-PCR on the TCR CDR3 using the HTBI primer set. MiXCR, applied by TCRdb to the multiplex PCR reads, yields one record per CDR3 protein. There are about 460,000 distinct CDR3 sequences in the sample; 20% to 25% occur only once, and 45% to 55% lies in the top ten. Ophthalmopathy patients showed a Clinical Activity Score of at least 3, NOSPECS grade of at least 4 and duration under 3 months. Uncontrolled infection, other autoimmune disease, pregnancy or lactation barred patients from enrollment. Germline loops: CDR1 SGHRS, CDR2 YFSETQ. V was pared by 6 bases and J by 4 bases, with 16 bases of the junction left unmatched. The CDR3 is 18 residues long. As for this clonotype: Its antigen is currently unknown.

The material sequenced was blood. The receptor was isolated from a woman in her 70s with Graves' ophthalmopathy. The chain carries TRBV5-1 and TRBJ2-5, with 12 bases fitting TRBD2. In nucleotides, the CDR3 is TGCGCCAGCACTAAAGGGGTTCTAGCGGGAGGGTCGGTAGAGACCCAGTACTTC. Amino acids: CASTKGVLAGGSVETQYF.